These 14 T cell receptor beta chains were all obtained from the same sample, sequenced in a study of T cells after yellow fever vaccination. Each CDR3 protein is one row after TCRdb ran MiXCR on the 5' RACE reads. The table has 300,000 to 450,000 distinct CDR3 sequences, 8% to 9.5% seen once. Sequences were derived from PBMCs, sampled roughly 46 days after the first yellow fever vaccination. These receptors were taken from a man aged 18 to 30 who received the YFV17D yellow fever vaccine.

This clonotype was counted ten times or more. The chain uses TRBV6-5 and TRBJ1-5, with TRBD1 as a possible D gene (5 bases). The germline gives CDR1 MNHEY, CDR2 SVGAGI. The V and J ends lost 0 bases and 1 base respectively, with 7 bases between them. CDR3 length equals 15 residues. CDR3 residues: CASSYSRQSNQPQHF. The DNA for the CDR3 is TGTGCCAGCAGTTACTCCCGACAGAGCAATCAGCCCCAGCATTTT.

This chain links TRBV6-5 with TRBJ2-3; D is ambiguous. In germline, CDR1 is MNHEY, CDR2 SVGAGI. Trimming shortened V by 2 bases and J by 7 bases, and 4 bases separated the two germline ends. The CDR3 has 11 amino acids. The CDR3 nucleotides are TGTGCCAGCAGTTACGCGAATACGCAGTATTTT. Translating gives CASSYANTQYF.

This chain uses TRBV7-1 with TRBJ2-7; D is unresolved. TRBV7-1 is annotated as an ORF whose role is uncertain. V was shortened by 3 bases and J by 3 bases, with 9 bases between the two germline ends. The CDR3 has 13 amino acids. For the CDR3, the DNA is TGTGCCAGCAGCTCCTGGACCCTCTACGAGCAGTACTTC. This translates into CASSSWTLYEQYF.

The table lists this clonotype with a few counts. The chain joins TRBV7-2 to TRBJ1-3, with D perhaps TRBD1 (6 bases). Per the germline V gene, CDR1 is SGHTA and CDR2 is FQGNSA. The CDR3 sequence is 18 residues long. The V and J ends lost 0 bases and 4 bases respectively, with 19 bases between them. As DNA, the CDR3 is TGTGCCAGCAGCTTAGCCCCCACAGGGATTAGAACAGGAAACACCATATATTTT. It encodes CASSLAPTGIRTGNTIYF. The full variable domain, rest sourced from reference TRBV7-2 and TRBJ1-3, is GAGVSQSPSNKVTEKGKDVELRCDPISGHTALYWYRQSLGQGLEFLIYFQGNSAPDKSGLPSDRFSAERTGGSVSTLTIQRTQQEDSAVYLCASSLAPTGIRTGNTIYFGEGSWLTVV.

The chain couples TRBV12-3 or TRBV12-4 to TRBJ2-5; the D is unclear. The CDR3 has 11 amino acids. V was pared by 6 bases and J by 6 bases, with 8 bases between. The CDR3 coding sequence is TGTGCCAGCAGCCTTAAGAAGACCCAGTACTTC. Protein sequence: CASSLKKTQYF.

The chain carries TRBV18 and TRBJ2-7, with 7 bases lining up with TRBD1. Germline assignment: CDR1 KGHSH and CDR2 LQKENI. The CDR3 is made up of 14 amino acids. V lost 2 bases to trimming and J lost 3 bases; unmatched junction nucleotides: 4. The CDR3 sequence: CASSPGWDSYEQYV. The CDR3 DNA sequence: TGTGCCAGCTCACCAGGTTGGGACAGCTACGAGCAGTACGTC.

This clonotype occurred once. The chain carries TRBV4-2 and TRBJ2-1; D perhaps matches TRBD2 (5 bases). CDR1 and CDR2 (germline): LGHNA, YNFKEQ. The V end was cut by 10 bases, the J end by 6 bases, with 19 bases between. CDR3 length equals 14 residues. This CDR3 is CAMGPGVLCNEQFF. The CDR3, as DNA: TGTGCCATGGGCCCCGGGGTACTCTGCAATGAGCAGTTCTTC.

This clonotype was recorded at least ten times. V gene TRBV12-3 or TRBV12-4 combines with J gene TRBJ2-5, with 10 bases aligning to TRBD2. The CDR3 is made up of 15 amino acids. Unmatched junction bases numbered 7, after V lost 7 bases and J lost 2 bases. The CDR3 DNA sequence: TGTGCCAGCACCCTCGGACTAGCGGCACAAGAGACCCAGTACTTC. Translation: CASTLGLAAQETQYF.

This clonotype was recorded many times. This chain joins TRBV7-2 and TRBJ2-5, with TRBD2 matching over 7 bases. J was trimmed by 5 bases and V by 5 bases; bases with no gene match: 17. CDR3 length: 17 amino acids. The germline V gene encodes CDR1 SGHTA and CDR2 FQGNSA. The CDR3 here is CASSRMLLTGGGETQYF. The CDR3 DNA is TGTGCCAGCAGCCGGATGTTGTTGACGGGGGGAGGGGAGACCCAGTACTTC.

V and J are TRBV10-2 and TRBJ2-7; 7 bases line up with TRBD2. The CDR3 loop spans 15 amino acids. Per germline, CDR1 WSHSY and CDR2 SAAADI. The ends lost 3 bases at V and 4 bases at J; junction bases unmatched: 9. The CDR3 DNA reads as TGCGCCAGCAGTGACCTGGGGGGGGTATGGTACGAGCAGTACTTC. Translating it yields CASSDLGGVWYEQYF.

This clonotype was observed a handful of times. The chain combines TRBV5-1 with TRBJ2-2; D is unclear. V was trimmed by 0 bases and J by 0 bases, leaving 3 bases between them. The V gene's germline CDR1 is SGHRS and CDR2 YFSETQ. This CDR3 contains 14 residues. The CDR3 coding sequence is TGCGCCAGCAGCTTGGACGCGAACACCGGGGAGCTGTTTTTT. Translation gives CASSLDANTGELFF.

This clonotype was counted a few times. The chain has TRBV7-2 and TRBJ1-2; a weak D match, TRBD1 (5 bases). Germline V gives CDR1 SGHTA, CDR2 FQGNSA. The V and J ends lost 7 bases and 8 bases respectively, with 20 bases between them. The CDR3 sequence is 14 residues long. The CDR3 nucleotides are TGTGCCAGCACCCGGGGAGGGGCGGGGTTCGGCTACACCTTC. Protein product: CASTRGGAGFGYTF.

This clonotype appeared many times. V is TRBV20-1 and J is TRBJ1-1, with TRBD1 matching over 7 bases. V lost 7 bases to trimming and J lost 3 bases; unmatched junction nucleotides: 11. The CDR3 runs to 14 residues. Germline V gene sequence: CDR1 DFQATT, CDR2 SNEGSKA (reference sequence). The CDR3 spells CSVEGARTDTEAFF. The CDR3, as DNA: TGCAGTGTTGAGGGGGCAAGGACGGACACTGAAGCTTTCTTT.

The chain links TRBV9 to TRBJ2-7; D remains ambiguous. Between the trimmed V and J ends, which lost 3 bases and 3 bases, there was a span of 7 bases. The CDR3 contains 12 residues. CDR1 is SGDLS and CDR2 is YYNGEE in the germline V gene. CDR3 bases: TGTGCCAGCAGCGAGCCTCACTACGAGCAGTACGTC. Its translation is CASSEPHYEQYV.